The TCR beta chain under discussion was sequenced for a study of T-cell reconstitution after alpha-beta-depleted transplantation in children. The study's findings and limits: There were some patients whose high TCRbeta diversity at day 60 came from surviving recipient T cells and thymic progenitors. Where alpha-beta T cells came from about two months after transplant was reportedly several hundred expanded graft clones.

A library of TCRbeta sequences, prepared with unique molecular identifiers, was generated. Each CDR3 protein is one row after TCRdb ran MiXCR on the PCR reads. In the table there are over 200,000 distinct CDR3 sequences, about 11% of which are singletons. Looked up from germline, CDR1 is MNHNS and CDR2 is SASEGT. The CDR3 spans 15 residues. V dropped 6 bases and J dropped 6 bases, with 18 bases sitting between them. This clonotype was counted between two and nine times. Antigen: not known. This receptor was obtained from a child under two years old with acute myeloid leukemia, due to receive a stem cell transplant. The rearrangement links TRBV6-1 to TRBJ1-5, with D unresolved. This specimen consisted of PBMCs, obtained before TCRalphabeta/CD19-depleted stem cell transplant. CDR3 in amino acids: CASSRTREGGQPQHF. CDR3 sequence (DNA): TGTGCCAGCAGCCGAACTAGGGAAGGTGGTCAGCCCCAGCATTTT.